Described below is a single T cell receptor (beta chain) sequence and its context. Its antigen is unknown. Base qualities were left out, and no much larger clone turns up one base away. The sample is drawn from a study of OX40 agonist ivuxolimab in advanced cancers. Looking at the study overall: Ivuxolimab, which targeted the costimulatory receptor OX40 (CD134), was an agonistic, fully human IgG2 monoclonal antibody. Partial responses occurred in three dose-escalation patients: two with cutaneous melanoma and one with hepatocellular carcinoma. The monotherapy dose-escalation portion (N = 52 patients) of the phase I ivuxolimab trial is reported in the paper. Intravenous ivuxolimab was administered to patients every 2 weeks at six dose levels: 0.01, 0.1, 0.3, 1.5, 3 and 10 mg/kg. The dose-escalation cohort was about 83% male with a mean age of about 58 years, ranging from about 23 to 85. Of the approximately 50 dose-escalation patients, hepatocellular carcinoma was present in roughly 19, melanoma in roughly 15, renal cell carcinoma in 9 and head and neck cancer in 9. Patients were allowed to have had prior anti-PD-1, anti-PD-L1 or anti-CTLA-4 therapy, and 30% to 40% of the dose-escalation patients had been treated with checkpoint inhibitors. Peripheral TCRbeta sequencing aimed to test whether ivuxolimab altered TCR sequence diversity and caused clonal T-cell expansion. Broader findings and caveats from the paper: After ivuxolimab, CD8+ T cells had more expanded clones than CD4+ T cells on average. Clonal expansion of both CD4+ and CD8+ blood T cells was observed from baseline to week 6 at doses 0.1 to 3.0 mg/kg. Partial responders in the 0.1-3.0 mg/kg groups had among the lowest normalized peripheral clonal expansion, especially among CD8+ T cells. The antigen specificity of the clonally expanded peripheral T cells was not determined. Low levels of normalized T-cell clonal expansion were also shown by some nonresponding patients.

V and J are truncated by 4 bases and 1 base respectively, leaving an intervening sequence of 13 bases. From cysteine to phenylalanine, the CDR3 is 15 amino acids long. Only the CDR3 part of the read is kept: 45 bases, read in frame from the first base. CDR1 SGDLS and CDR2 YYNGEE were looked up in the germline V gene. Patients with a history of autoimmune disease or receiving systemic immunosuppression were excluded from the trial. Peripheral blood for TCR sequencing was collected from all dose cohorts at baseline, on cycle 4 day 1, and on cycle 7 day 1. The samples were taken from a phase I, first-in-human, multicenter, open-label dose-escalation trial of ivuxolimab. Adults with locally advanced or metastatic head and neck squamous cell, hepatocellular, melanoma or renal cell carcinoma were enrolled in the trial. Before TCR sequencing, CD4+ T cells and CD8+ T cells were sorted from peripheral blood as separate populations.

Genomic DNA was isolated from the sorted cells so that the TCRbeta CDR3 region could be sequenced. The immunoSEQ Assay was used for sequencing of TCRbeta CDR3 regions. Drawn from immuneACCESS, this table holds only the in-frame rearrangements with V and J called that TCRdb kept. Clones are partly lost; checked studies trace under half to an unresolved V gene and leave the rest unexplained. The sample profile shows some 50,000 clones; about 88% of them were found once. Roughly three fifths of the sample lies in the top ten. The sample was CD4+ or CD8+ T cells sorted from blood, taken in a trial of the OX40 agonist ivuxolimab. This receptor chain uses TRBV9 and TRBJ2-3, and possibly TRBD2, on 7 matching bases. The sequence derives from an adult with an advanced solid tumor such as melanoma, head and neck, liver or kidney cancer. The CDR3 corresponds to CASSTRGGGTDTQYF. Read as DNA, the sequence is TGTGCCAGCAGCACCCGAGGGGGGGGCACAGATACGCAGTATTTT.